The 25 T cell receptor beta chains given below trace back to one sample, sequenced in a study of shared clonotypes between healthy human individuals. Data came from immunoSEQ multiplex PCR; TCRdb stores just in-frame clones and leaves some out. The table includes fewer than 1 million clones, around 96% detected once. Naive CD8 cells comprised CD45RO-negative, CCR7-positively selected cells, excluding terminally differentiated effector memory CD45RA+ cells. Material for sequencing was naive CD8+ T cells sorted from blood. These receptors came from a man aged 30-40 years in good health.

The chain joins TRBV2 to TRBJ1-2; D is perhaps TRBD1 (5 bases). CDR1 SNHLY and CDR2 FYNNEI come from the germline V gene. CDR3 length: 15 residues. The germline V and J ends were trimmed by 6 bases and 0 bases, with 14 bases remaining between them. CDR3 residues: CASRAGTDSNYGYTF. The CDR3 nucleotides read TGTGCCAGCAGGGCCGGGACGGATTCTAACTATGGCTACACCTTC.

The chain combines TRBV27 with TRBJ2-1, with unresolved D. The germline V and J ends were trimmed by 2 bases and 5 bases, with 7 bases remaining between them. The CDR3 contains 13 residues. Germline V lookup: CDR1 MNHEY, CDR2 SMNVEV (reference sequence). CDR3 in amino acids: CASSLSLNNEQFF. The CDR3 DNA reads TGTGCCAGCAGTTTAAGTCTTAACAATGAGCAGTTCTTC.

This CDR3 is CASSSPQGSPGELFF. CDR3 in DNA: TGTGCCAGCAGCTCACCTCAGGGGTCCCCCGGGGAGCTGTTTTTT. V and J are TRBV7-9 and TRBJ2-2; a possible D gene is TRBD1 (6 bases). With 4 bases removed from V and 6 bases from J, the gap between germline ends came to 15 bases. The CDR3 extends over 15 amino acids. Per germline, CDR1 SEHNR and CDR2 FQNEAQ (reference sequence).

V usage is TRBV10-3 and J usage is TRBJ2-7; 7 bases are shared with TRBD1. This CDR3 has 17 residues. With V trimmed by 0 bases and J by 6 bases, 14 bases remained unmatched. The germline V gene has CDR1 ENHRY and CDR2 SYGVKD. This chain's CDR3 is CAISESLGTESVREQYF. The CDR3 bases are TGTGCCATCAGTGAGTCGTTGGGGACAGAGTCCGTGCGCGAGCAGTACTTC.

The chain links TRBV6-6 to TRBJ2-4; no firm D call. CDR1 and CDR2 from the germline V gene are MNHNY and SVGAGI (reference sequence). This CDR3 comprises 15 residues. V lost 0 bases to trimming and J lost 6 bases, with 12 bases between them. CDR3 loop: CASSYSIGRGNIQYF. CDR3 nucleotides: TGTGCCAGCAGTTACTCGATCGGCAGAGGAAACATTCAGTACTTC.

The chain links TRBV7-6 to TRBJ2-5, with a tentative D call TRBD1 (6 bases). The germline V and J ends were trimmed by 1 base and 8 bases, with 17 bases remaining between them. Germline V gives CDR1 SGHVS, CDR2 FNYEAQ. This CDR3 region has 15 residues. The CDR3 DNA sequence: TGTGCCAGCAGCTTAGTTCCCGGACAGCATCAAACCCAGTACTTC. This sequence encodes CASSLVPGQHQTQYF.

This clone was detected a few times. CDR3 protein: CASSVDGASNEQFF. The CDR3 DNA is TGTGCCAGCAGCGTAGATGGCGCATCCAATGAGCAGTTCTTC. This rearrangement joins TRBV9 to TRBJ2-1, with D unclear. This CDR3 has 14 amino acids. Trimming removed 0 bases at V and 6 bases at J, with 10 bases between. Germline V gene data show CDR1 as SGDLS and CDR2 as YYNGEE. The full variable domain, completed using reference TRBV9 and TRBJ2-1, is DSGVTQTPKHLITATGQRVTLRCSPRSGDLSVYWYQQSLDQGLQFLIQYYNGEERAKGNILERFSAQQFPDLHSELNLSSLELGDSALYFCASSVDGASNEQFFGPGTRLTVL.

The rearrangement links TRBV7-6 to TRBJ2-3, with 8 nucleotides matching TRBD1. This CDR3 is 15 amino acids long. Germline V gives CDR1 SGHVS, CDR2 FNYEAQ. V lost 0 bases to trimming and J lost 3 bases; unmatched junction nucleotides: 2. The CDR3 loop is CASSLADRGTDTQYF. The DNA of the CDR3 is TGTGCCAGCAGCTTAGCTGACAGGGGAACAGATACGCAGTATTTT.

J is TRBJ2-5 and V is TRBV27; D is perhaps TRBD1 or TRBD2 (5 bases each). The CDR3 length is 12 residues. Germline-derived CDR1 and CDR2 are MNHEY and SMNVEV (reference sequence). Trimming removed 6 bases at V and 5 bases at J, with 10 bases between. The CDR3 coding sequence is TGTGCCAGCAGCCACTGGGGGGAGACCCAGTACTTC. It yields the protein CASSHWGETQYF.

The chain combines TRBV29-1 with TRBJ1-2, with no clear D. The CDR3 has 12 residues. Germline V gene data show CDR1 as SQVTM and CDR2 as ANQGSEA. The germline V and J ends were trimmed by 0 bases and 4 bases, with 6 bases remaining between them. The CDR3 coding sequence is TGCAGCGTTGAAGAAATCACCTATGGCTACACCTTC. Amino acids: CSVEEITYGYTF.

This clone was counted once. The chain combines TRBV27 with TRBJ2-7, with D possibly being TRBD2 (6 bases). The CDR3 runs to 15 residues. Per the germline V gene, CDR1 is MNHEY and CDR2 is SMNVEV (reference sequence). V lost 4 bases and J lost 4, with 17 bases in between. DNA for the CDR3: TGTGCCAGCAGTTCTTACCGTCCGGGGGAATACGAGCAGTACTTC. Residues: CASSSYRPGEYEQYF.

The chain joins TRBV28 to TRBJ2-7; TRBD1 might be the D (6 bases). CDR1 and CDR2 (germline): MDHEN, SYDVKM. The CDR3 spans 13 residues. V lost 5 bases and J 12 bases, leaving 20 bases between the germline ends. The CDR3, as DNA: TGTGCCAGCAGTCCCGGGGCTCTCAGGGGTTTGTACTTC. The encoded protein is CASSPGALRGLYF.

The chain uses TRBV30 and TRBJ1-1; D ambiguous. V dropped 3 bases and J dropped 4 bases, with 15 bases sitting between them. The CDR3 contains 14 residues. CDR1 and CDR2 from the germline V gene are GTSNPN and SVGIG (reference sequence). The CDR3 DNA sequence: TGTGCCTGGAGCGAGGTCGCGGACGGCACTGAAGCTTTCTTT. Translation gives CAWSEVADGTEAFF.

As to this clone: This sample includes further DNA sequences coding for the same CDR3. This chain links TRBV7-9 with TRBJ2-1; D possibly corresponds to TRBD2 (5 bases). The V gene's germline CDR1 is SEHNR and CDR2 FQNEAQ (reference sequence). The CDR3 length is 15 residues. V lost 5 bases to trimming and J lost 0 bases, with 11 bases between them. The CDR3: CASSQSGSSYNEQFF. Here the CDR3 DNA reads TGTGCCAGCAGCCAGAGCGGTAGCTCCTACAATGAGCAGTTCTTC.

The chain has TRBV10-2 and TRBJ2-2; D might be TRBD1 (6 bases). Trimming pared 0 bases from V and 8 bases from J, leaving 13 bases between. This CDR3 comprises 15 residues. Germline V gene sequence: CDR1 WSHSY, CDR2 SAAADI. CDR3 sequence: CASSESGAQAGELFF. The CDR3 nucleotides are TGCGCCAGCAGTGAGTCGGGGGCCCAAGCAGGGGAGCTGTTTTTT.

On this clone: Germline and junction disagree at one end, which may indicate a read error. The chain employs TRBV7-9 and TRBJ1-2; perhaps TRBD1 as D (6 bases). Germline CDR1 reads SEHNR; CDR2 reads FQNEAQ (reference sequence). The CDR3 runs 14 residues. Written as DNA, the CDR3 is TGTGCCGGCAGCTTAGCGAGGGGGAGCGATGGCTACACCTTC. It yields the protein CAGSLARGSDGYTF. Full variable domain (remainder filled in from reference TRBV7-9 and TRBJ1-2): DTGVSQNPRHKITKRGQNVTFRCDPISEHNRLYWYRQTLGQGPEFLTYFQNEAQLEKSRLLSDRFSAERPKGSFSTLEIQRTEQGDSAMYLCAGSLARGSDGYTFGSGTRLTVV.

A word on this clone: This specimen includes other DNA sequences encoding the same CDR3. The rearrangement links TRBV5-6 to TRBJ2-7; no reliable D call. Germline V gives CDR1 SGHDT, CDR2 YYEEEE. V lost 0 bases to trimming and J lost 0 bases, with 4 bases between them. This CDR3 is built from 13 residues. CDR3 nucleotide sequence: TGTGCCAGCAGCTTGGGCAGCTCCTACGAGCAGTACTTC. It translates to CASSLGSSYEQYF. Using reference TRBV5-6 and TRBJ2-7 for the parts outside the CDR3, the full variable domain is DAGVTQSPTHLIKTRGQQVTLRCSPKSGHDTVSWYQQALGQGPQFIFQYYEEEERQRGNFPDRFSGHQFPNYSSELNVNALLLGDSALYLCASSLGSSYEQYFGPGTRLTVT.

The CDR3 DNA follows: TGTGCCAGCAGTGAAGTTGTTTTAACAGGGAGTGGAAACACCATATATTTT. Protein sequence: CASSEVVLTGSGNTIYF. V is TRBV6-1 and J is TRBJ1-3; maybe TRBD1 (6 bases). Trimming pared 1 base from V and 3 bases from J, leaving 16 bases between. The CDR3 length is 17 residues. From germline, CDR1 is MNHNS and CDR2 SASEGT.

The CDR3 coding sequence is TGTGCCAGCATGAACAGGGCAGCCCCCTACGAGCAGTACTTC. This codes for CASMNRAAPYEQYF. The J gene is TRBJ2-7, the V gene TRBV2; tentative D call: TRBD1 (6 bases). Trimming removed 7 bases from V and 2 bases from J, with 15 bases in between. The CDR3 length is 14 residues. Looked up from germline, CDR1 is SNHLY and CDR2 is FYNNEI.

V is TRBV4-1 and J is TRBJ2-7, with 12 bases aligning to TRBD2. Germline V gene lookup returns CDR1 MGHRA and CDR2 YSYEKL. The V gene end was trimmed by 2 bases and the J gene end by 0 bases; junction bases not matched to a gene: 8. The CDR3 is made up of 18 amino acids. The CDR3 DNA sequence: TGCGCCAGCAGCCAATCCACTGGGACTAGCGGGCTCTCCTACGAGCAGTACTTC. This sequence encodes CASSQSTGTSGLSYEQYF.

The rearrangement uses TRBV13 and TRBJ1-1; D not resolved. Germline V lookup: CDR1 PRHDT, CDR2 FYEKMQ (reference sequence). The V end lost 5 bases, the J end lost 2 bases, and 6 bases lay between the germline ends. The CDR3 length is 12 residues. CDR3 in DNA: TGTGCCAGCAGCCGGGGAAACACTGAAGCTTTCTTT. Protein product: CASSRGNTEAFF.

The chain has TRBV7-9 and TRBJ2-1; 11 bases agree with TRBD2. J lost 9 bases, V lost 8 bases, and 6 bases had no gene match. Germline loops: CDR1 SEHNR, CDR2 FQNEAQ (reference sequence). This CDR3 is built from 13 residues. The CDR3 DNA sequence: TGTGCCAGCGGTACTAGCGGGAGCGGTGAGCAGTTCTTC. It specifies CASGTSGSGEQFF.

This clone occurred once. The chain joins TRBV7-6 to TRBJ2-7; D remains unclear. CDR3 length: 15 residues. V lost 1 base, J lost 0 bases, and 10 bases lay in between. CDR1 is SGHVS and CDR2 is FNYEAQ in the germline V gene. The CDR3 is CASSLDWSGSYEQYF. CDR3 nucleotides: TGTGCCAGCAGCTTAGATTGGTCGGGCTCCTACGAGCAGTACTTC.

The gene calls are TRBV7-6 and TRBJ2-5; D is perhaps TRBD1 (5 bases). The CDR3 loop spans 15 amino acids. CDR1 is SGHVS and CDR2 is FNYEAQ in the germline V gene. Trimming shortened V by 1 base and J by 5 bases, and 14 bases separated the two germline ends. CDR3 bases: TGTGCCAGCAGCTTAGATCTGGGGCTTTACGAGACCCAGTACTTC. Protein product: CASSLDLGLYETQYF.

This rearrangement joins TRBV19 to TRBJ2-2; TRBD2 is a possible D gene (5 bases). CDR1 and CDR2 (germline): LNHDA, SQIVND (reference sequence). V was cut by 8 bases and J by 3 bases, with 19 bases left in between. The CDR3 runs to 16 residues. In DNA, the CDR3 is TGTGCCAGTGGCGTCGTGGACGGGGTTGACACCGGGGAGCTGTTTTTT. It specifies CASGVVDGVDTGELFF.